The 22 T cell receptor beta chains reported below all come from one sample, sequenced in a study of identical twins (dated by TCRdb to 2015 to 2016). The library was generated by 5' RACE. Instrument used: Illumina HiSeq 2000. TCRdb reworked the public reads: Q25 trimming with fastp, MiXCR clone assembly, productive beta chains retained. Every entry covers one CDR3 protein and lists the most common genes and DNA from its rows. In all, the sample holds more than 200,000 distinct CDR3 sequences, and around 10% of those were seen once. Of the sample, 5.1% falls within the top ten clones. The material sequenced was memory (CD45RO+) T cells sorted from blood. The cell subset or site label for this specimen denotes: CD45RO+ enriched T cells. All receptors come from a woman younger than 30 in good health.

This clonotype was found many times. The CDR3 DNA reads as TGCGCCAGCAGCCATTGCGTACGGGAGGGACTTTTCAATGAGCAGTTCTTC. This sequence encodes CASSHCVREGLFNEQFF. The chain carries TRBV4-3 and TRBJ2-1; TRBD2 matches at 8 bases. Per germline, CDR1 LGHNA and CDR2 YSLEER. The CDR3 contains 17 residues. J lost 6 bases, V lost 3 bases, and 13 bases had no gene match.

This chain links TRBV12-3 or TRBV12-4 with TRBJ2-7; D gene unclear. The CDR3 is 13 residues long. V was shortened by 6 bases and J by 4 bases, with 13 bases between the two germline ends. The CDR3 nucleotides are TGTGCCAGCAGCCCTGATAACGGATACGAGCAGTACTTC. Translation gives CASSPDNGYEQYF.

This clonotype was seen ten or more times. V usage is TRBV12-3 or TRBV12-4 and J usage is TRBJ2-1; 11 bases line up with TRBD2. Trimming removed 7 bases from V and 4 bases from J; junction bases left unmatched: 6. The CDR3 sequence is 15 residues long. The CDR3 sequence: CASTIGTSGYNEQFF. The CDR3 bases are TGTGCCAGCACTATCGGGACTAGCGGTTACAATGAGCAGTTCTTC.

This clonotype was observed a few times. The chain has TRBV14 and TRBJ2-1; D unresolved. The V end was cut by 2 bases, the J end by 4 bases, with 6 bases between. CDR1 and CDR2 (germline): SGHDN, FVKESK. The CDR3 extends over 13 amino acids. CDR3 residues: CASSQSLYNEQFF. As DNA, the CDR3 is TGTGCCAGCAGCCAAAGTCTGTACAATGAGCAGTTCTTC.

The CDR3 loop is CASSWASGNTDTQYF. As DNA, the CDR3 is TGTGCCAGTTCTTGGGCTAGCGGAAACACAGATACGCAGTATTTT. The chain joins TRBV9 to TRBJ2-3, with 7 positions matching TRBD2. The ends lost 8 bases at V and 2 bases at J; junction bases unmatched: 11. The CDR3 runs to 15 residues. Germline V CDR1 and CDR2: SGDLS, YYNGEE.

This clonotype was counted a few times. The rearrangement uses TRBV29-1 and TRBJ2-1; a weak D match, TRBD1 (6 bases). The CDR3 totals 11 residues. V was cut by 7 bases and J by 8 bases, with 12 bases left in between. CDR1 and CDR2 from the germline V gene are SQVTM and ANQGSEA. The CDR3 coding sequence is TGCAGCGCCCTAGGGGGACATGAGCAGTTCTTC. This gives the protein CSALGGHEQFF.

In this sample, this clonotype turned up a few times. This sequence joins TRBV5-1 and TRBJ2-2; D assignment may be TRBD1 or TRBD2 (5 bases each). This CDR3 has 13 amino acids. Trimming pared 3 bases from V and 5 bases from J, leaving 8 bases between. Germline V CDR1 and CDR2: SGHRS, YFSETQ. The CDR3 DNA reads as TGCGCCAGCAGCTCTTGGGGGACCGGGGAGCTGTTTTTT. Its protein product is CASSSWGTGELFF.

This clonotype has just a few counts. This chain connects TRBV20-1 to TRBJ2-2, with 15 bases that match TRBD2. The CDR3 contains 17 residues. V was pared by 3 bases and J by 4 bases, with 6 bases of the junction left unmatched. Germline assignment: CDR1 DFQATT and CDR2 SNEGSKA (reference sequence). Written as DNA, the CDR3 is TGCAGTGCTAGTTCTGGACTAGCGGGAGGGGGCACCGGGGAGCTGTTTTTT. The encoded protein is CSASSGLAGGGTGELFF.

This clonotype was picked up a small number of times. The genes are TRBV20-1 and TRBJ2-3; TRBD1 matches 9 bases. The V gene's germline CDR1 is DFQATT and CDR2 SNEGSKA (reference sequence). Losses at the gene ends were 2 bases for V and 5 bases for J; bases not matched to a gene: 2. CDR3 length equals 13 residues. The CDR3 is CSARRTGEDTQYF. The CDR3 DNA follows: TGCAGTGCTAGACGGACAGGGGAAGATACGCAGTATTTT.

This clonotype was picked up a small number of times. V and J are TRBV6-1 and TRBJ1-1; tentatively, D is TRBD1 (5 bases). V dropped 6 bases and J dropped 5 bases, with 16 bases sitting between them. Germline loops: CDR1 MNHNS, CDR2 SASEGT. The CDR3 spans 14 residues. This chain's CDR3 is CASSRGLDTTEAFF. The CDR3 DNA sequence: TGTGCCAGCAGCCGGGGACTGGACACGACTGAAGCTTTCTTT.

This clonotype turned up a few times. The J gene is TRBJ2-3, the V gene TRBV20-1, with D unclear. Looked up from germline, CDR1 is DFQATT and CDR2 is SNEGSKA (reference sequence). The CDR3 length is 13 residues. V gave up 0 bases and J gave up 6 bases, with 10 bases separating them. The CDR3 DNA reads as TGCAGTGCTAGAGATCAGAAAGGTGATACGCAGTATTTT. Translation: CSARDQKGDTQYF.

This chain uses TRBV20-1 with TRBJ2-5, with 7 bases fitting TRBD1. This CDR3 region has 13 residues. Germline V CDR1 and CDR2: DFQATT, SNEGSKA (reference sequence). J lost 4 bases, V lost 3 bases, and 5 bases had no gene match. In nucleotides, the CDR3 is TGCAGTGCTAGGGGACAGAAGGGAGAGACCCAGTACTTC. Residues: CSARGQKGETQYF.

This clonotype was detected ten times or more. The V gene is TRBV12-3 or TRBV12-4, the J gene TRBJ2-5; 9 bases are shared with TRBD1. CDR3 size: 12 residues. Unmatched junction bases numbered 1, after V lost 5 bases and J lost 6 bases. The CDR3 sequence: CASSGQGKTQYF. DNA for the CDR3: TGTGCCAGCAGTGGACAGGGGAAGACCCAGTACTTC.

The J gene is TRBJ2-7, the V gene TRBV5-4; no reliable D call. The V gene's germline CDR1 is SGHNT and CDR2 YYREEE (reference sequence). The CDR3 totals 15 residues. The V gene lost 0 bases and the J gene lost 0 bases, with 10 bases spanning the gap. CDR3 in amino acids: CASSLAFYNSYEQYF. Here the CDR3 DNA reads TGTGCCAGCAGCTTGGCGTTCTACAACTCCTACGAGCAGTACTTC.

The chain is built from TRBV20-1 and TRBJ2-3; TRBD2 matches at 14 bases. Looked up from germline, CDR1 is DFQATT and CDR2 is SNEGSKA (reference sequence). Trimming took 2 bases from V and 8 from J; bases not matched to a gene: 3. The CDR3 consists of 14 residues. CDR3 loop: CSARMGLAGATQYF. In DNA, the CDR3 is TGCAGTGCTAGAATGGGACTAGCGGGAGCTACGCAGTATTTT.

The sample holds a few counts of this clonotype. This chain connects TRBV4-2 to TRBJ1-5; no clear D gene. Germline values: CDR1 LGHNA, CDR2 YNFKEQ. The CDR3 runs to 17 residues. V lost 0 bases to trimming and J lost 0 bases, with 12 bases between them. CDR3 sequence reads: CASSQDLTTSSNQPQHF. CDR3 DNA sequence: TGTGCCAGCAGCCAAGATCTTACGACTTCTAGCAATCAGCCCCAGCATTTT.

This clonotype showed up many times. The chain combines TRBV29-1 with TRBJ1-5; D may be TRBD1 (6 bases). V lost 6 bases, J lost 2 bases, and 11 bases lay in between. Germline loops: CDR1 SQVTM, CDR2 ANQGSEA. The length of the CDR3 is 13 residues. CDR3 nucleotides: TGCAGCGTACAGGGTCACGGCAATCAGCCCCAGCATTTT. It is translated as CSVQGHGNQPQHF.

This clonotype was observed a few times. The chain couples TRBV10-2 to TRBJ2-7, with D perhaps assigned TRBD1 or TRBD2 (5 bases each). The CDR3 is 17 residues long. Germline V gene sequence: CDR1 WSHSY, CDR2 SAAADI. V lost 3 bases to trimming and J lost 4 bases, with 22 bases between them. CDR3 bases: TGCGCCAGCAGTGACTCAACTGGGCCGGGACCGAGTTACGAGCAGTACTTC. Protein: CASSDSTGPGPSYEQYF.

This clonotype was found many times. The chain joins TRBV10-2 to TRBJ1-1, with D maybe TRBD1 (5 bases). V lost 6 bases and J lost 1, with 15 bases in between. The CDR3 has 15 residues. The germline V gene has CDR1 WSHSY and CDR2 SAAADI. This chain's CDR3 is CASRSAGGENTEAFF. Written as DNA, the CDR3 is TGCGCCAGCAGATCCGCTGGGGGGGAGAACACTGAAGCTTTCTTT.

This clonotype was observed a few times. The CDR3 DNA reads as TGCAGTGCTAGTAACGCGATATCAACCGGGGAGCTGTTTTTT. Its protein is CSASNAISTGELFF. This sequence joins TRBV20-1 and TRBJ2-2; D gene uncertain. V dropped 3 bases and J dropped 5 bases, with 13 bases sitting between them. Per germline, CDR1 DFQATT and CDR2 SNEGSKA (reference sequence). The CDR3 runs to 14 residues.

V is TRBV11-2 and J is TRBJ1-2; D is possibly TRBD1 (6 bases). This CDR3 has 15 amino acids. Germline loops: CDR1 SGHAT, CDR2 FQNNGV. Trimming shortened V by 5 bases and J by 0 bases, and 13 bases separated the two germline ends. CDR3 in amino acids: CASSISGDSNYGYTF. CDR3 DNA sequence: TGTGCCAGCAGCATTTCAGGGGATTCTAACTATGGCTACACCTTC.

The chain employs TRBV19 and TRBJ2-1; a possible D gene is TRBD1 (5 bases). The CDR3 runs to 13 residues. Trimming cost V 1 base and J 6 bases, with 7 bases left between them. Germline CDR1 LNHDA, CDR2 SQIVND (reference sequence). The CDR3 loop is CASSIVGLNEQFF. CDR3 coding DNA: TGTGCCAGTAGTATAGTGGGGCTCAATGAGCAGTTCTTC. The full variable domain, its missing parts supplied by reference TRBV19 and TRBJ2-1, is DGGITQSPKYLFRKEGQNVTLSCEQNLNHDAMYWYRQDPGQGLRLIYYSQIVNDFQKGDIAEGYSVSREKKESFPLTVTSAQKNPTAFYLCASSIVGLNEQFFGPGTRLTVL.